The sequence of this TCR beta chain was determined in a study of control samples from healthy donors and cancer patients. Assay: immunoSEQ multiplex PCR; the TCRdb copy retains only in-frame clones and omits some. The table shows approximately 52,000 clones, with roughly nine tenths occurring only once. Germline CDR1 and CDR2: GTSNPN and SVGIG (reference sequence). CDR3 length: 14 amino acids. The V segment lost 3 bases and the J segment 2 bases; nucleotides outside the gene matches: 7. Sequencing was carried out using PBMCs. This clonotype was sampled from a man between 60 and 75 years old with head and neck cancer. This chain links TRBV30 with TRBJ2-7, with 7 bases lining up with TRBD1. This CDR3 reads CAWSLMDRPYEQYF. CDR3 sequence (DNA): TGTGCCTGGAGCCTAATGGACAGGCCCTACGAGCAGTACTTC.